This T cell receptor beta chain was sequenced in a study of T cells expressing NK-cell markers. Overall study: Seven of eight sequenced donors tested HCMV-seropositive; one tested seronegative.

Overall study results and limits: Dominance of the CD3+CD56-NKG2C+ fraction by these clonotypes also held in several donors. In 5 to 7 donors, dominant NKG2C+ clonotypes were roughly 1.0-8% of CD8+ T cells.

5'RACE template switching with UMIs generated TCR beta cDNA. After re-calling the 5' RACE reads, TCRdb lists one entry per CDR3 protein, DNA absent. The sample holds a few hundred thousand distinct CDR3 sequences. With regard to this clonotype: Its antigen is not known.

The receptor comes from a man aged 18-69 years in good health. The sequencing sample was made of blood T cells: a sorted CD56 or NKG2C T cell subset, CD4+ or CD8+ T cells, or bulk PBMC T cells (not recorded which).

The CDR3 sequence: CASSHSAGVSTDTQYF. This chain uses TRBV5-1 with TRBJ2-3; TCRdb designates TRBD2, a call that cannot be tested without DNA. The CDR3 covers 16 residues. Germline V gene data show CDR1 as SGHRS and CDR2 as YFSETQ.